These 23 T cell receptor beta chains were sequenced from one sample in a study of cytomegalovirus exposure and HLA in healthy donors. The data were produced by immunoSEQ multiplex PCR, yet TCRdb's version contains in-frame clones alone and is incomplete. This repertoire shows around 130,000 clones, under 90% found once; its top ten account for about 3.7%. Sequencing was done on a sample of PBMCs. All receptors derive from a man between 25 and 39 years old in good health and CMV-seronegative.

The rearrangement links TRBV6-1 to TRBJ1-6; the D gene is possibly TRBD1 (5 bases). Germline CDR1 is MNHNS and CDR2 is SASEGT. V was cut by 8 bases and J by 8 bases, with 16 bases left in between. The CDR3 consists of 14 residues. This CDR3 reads CASGKEWGDSPLHF. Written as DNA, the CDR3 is TGTGCCAGCGGAAAAGAGTGGGGGGATTCACCCCTCCACTTT.

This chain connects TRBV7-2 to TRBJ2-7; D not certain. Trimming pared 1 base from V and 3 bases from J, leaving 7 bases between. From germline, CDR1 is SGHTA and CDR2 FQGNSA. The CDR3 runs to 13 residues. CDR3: CASSLELIYEQYF. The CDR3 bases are TGTGCCAGCAGCTTAGAGCTTATCTACGAGCAGTACTTC.

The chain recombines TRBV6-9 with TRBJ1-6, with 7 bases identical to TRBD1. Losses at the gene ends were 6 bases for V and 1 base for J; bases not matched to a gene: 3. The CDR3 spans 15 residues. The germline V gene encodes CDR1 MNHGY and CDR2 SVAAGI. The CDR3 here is CASRGDRSYNSPLHF. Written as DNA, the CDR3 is TGTGCCAGCAGGGGGGACAGATCCTATAATTCACCCCTCCACTTT.

CDR3 residues: CASSRQGKLFF. The CDR3 DNA is TGCGCCAGCAGTCGACAGGGAAAACTGTTTTTT. The V call is TRBV4-1, the J call TRBJ1-4; 7 nucleotides align to TRBD1. The ends lost 6 bases at V and 10 bases at J; junction bases unmatched: 2. The length of the CDR3 is 11 residues. Germline-derived CDR1 and CDR2 are MGHRA and YSYEKL.

The CDR3 spells CASSATTGAGELFF. Here the CDR3 DNA reads TGTGCCAGCAGCGCTACAACAGGGGCCGGGGAGCTGTTTTTT. This chain connects TRBV9 to TRBJ2-2; 7 bases line up with TRBD1. Trimming cost V 3 bases and J 6 bases; bases outside gene matches: 5. CDR3 length equals 14 residues. CDR1 is SGDLS and CDR2 is YYNGEE in the germline V gene.

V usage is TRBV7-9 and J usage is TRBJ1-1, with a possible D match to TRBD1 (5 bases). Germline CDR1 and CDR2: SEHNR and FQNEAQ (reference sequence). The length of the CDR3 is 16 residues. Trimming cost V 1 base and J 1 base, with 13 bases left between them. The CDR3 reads CASSLGQGEGNTEAFF. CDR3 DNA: TGTGCCAGCAGCTTAGGGCAGGGCGAAGGGAACACTGAAGCTTTCTTT.

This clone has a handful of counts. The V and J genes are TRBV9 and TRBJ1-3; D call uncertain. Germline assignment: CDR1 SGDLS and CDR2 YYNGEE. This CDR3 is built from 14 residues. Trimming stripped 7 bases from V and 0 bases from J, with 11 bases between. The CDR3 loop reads CASGRASSGNTIYF. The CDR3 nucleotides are TGTGCCAGCGGGAGAGCCTCCTCTGGAAACACCATATATTTT.

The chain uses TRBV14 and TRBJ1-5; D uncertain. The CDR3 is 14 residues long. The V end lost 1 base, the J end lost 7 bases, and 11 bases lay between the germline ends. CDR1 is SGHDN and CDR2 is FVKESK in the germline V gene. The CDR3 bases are TGTGCCAGCAGCCAAGCCGGGTATCGGCAGCCCCAGCATTTT. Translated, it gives CASSQAGYRQPQHF.

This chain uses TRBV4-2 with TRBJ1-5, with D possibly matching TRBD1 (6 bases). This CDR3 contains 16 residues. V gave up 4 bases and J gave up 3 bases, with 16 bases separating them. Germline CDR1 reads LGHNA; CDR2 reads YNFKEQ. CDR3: CASSRRRGDNNQPQHF. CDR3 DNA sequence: TGTGCCAGCAGCCGGCGCCGAGGGGACAACAATCAGCCCCAGCATTTT.

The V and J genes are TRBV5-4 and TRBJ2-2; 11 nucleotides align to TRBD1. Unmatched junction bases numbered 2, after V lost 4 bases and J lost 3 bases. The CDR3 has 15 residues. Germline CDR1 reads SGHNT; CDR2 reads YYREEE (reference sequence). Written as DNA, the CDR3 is TGTGCCAGCAGCCCGGGACAGGGGGACACCGGGGAGCTGTTTTTT. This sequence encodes CASSPGQGDTGELFF. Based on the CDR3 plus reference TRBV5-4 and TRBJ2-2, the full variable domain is ETGVTQSPTHLIKTRGQQVTLRCSSQSGHNTVSWYQQALGQGPQFIFQYYREEENGRGNFPPRFSGLQFPNYSSELNVNALELDDSALYLCASSPGQGDTGELFFGEGSRLTVL.

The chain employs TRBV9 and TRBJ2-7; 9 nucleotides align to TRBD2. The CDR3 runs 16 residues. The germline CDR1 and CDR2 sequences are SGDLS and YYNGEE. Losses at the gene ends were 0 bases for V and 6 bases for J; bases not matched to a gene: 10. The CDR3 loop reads CASSVAPSGGLSEQYF. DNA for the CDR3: TGTGCCAGCAGCGTAGCTCCAAGCGGGGGGCTAAGCGAGCAGTACTTC.

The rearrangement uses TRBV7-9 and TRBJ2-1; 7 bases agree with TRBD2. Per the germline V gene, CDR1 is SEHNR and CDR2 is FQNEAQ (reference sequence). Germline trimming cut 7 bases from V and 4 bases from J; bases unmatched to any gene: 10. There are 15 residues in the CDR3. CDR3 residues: CASTVTLAEYNEQFF. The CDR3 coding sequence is TGTGCCAGCACCGTGACCCTAGCGGAGTACAATGAGCAGTTCTTC.

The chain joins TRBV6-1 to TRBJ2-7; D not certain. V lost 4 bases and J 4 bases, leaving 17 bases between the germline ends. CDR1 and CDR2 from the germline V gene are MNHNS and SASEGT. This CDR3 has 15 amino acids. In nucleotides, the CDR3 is TGTGCCAGCAGTGGGAAGGAGAGTCTACGTTACGAGCAGTACTTC. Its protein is CASSGKESLRYEQYF.

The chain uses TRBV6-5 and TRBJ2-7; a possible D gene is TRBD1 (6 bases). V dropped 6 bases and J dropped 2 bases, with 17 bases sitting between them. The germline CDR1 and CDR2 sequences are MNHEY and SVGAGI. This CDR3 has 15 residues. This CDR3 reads CASRRTSTGTYEQYF. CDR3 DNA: TGTGCCAGCAGAAGAACGTCTACAGGGACCTACGAGCAGTACTTC.

The CDR3 sequence: CASSFRRGSSYEQYF. The DNA of the CDR3 is TGTGCCAGCAGCTTTCGGCGGGGGTCCTCCTACGAGCAGTACTTC. This chain links TRBV5-8 with TRBJ2-7; 7 nucleotides match TRBD2. V lost 2 bases, J lost 0 bases, and 5 bases stayed unmatched. This CDR3 comprises 15 residues. Germline CDR1 is SGHTS and CDR2 is YDEGEE.

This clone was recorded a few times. The CDR3 region has the DNA TGTGCCAGCAGCTTCGGTCTAGGGGGAACCTACGAGCAGTACTTC. This sequence encodes CASSFGLGGTYEQYF. This chain connects TRBV6-1 to TRBJ2-7, with D possibly matching TRBD1 (6 bases). Germline V gene data show CDR1 as MNHNS and CDR2 as SASEGT. The CDR3 spans 15 residues. V lost 6 bases and J 2 bases, leaving 17 bases between the germline ends.

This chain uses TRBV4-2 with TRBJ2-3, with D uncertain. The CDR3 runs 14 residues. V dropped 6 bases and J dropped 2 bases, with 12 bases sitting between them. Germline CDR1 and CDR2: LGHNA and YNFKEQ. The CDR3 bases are TGTGCCAGCAGTCTAGAATCCCTCACAGATACGCAGTATTTT. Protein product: CASSLESLTDTQYF.

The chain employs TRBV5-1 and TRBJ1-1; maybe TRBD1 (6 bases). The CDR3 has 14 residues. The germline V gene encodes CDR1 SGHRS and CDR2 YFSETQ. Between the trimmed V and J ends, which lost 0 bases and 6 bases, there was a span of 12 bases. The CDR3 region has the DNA TGCGCCAGCAGCTTGGCACAGGGTCGGTCTGAAGCTTTCTTT. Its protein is CASSLAQGRSEAFF. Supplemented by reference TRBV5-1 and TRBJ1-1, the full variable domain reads KAGVTQTPRYLIKTRGQQVTLSCSPISGHRSVSWYQQTPGQGLQFLFEYFSETQRNKGNFPGRFSGRQFSNSRSEMNVSTLELGDSALYLCASSLAQGRSEAFFGQGTRLTVV.

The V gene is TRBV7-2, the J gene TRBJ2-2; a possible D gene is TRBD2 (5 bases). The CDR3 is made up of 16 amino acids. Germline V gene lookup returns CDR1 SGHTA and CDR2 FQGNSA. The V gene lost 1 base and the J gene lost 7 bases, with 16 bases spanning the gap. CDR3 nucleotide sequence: TGTGCCAGCAGCTTAGTTGGTCGGAGGTTAGTCGGGGAGCTGTTTTTT. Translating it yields CASSLVGRRLVGELFF.

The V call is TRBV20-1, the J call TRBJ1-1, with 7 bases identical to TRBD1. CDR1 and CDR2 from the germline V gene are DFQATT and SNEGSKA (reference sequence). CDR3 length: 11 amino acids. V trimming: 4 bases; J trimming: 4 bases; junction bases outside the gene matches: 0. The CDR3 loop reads CSATGGTEAFF. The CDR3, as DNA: TGCAGTGCTACAGGGGGCACTGAAGCTTTCTTT.

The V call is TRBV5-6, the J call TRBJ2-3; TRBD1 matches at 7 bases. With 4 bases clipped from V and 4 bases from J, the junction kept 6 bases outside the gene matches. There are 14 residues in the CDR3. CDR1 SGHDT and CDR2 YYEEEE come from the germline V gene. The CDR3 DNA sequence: TGTGCCAGCAGCCTAGGACAGGAGGCAGATACGCAGTATTTT. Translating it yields CASSLGQEADTQYF.

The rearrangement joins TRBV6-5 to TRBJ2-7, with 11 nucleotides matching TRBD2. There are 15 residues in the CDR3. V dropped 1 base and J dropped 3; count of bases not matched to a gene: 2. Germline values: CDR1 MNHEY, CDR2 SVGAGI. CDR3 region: CASSYFLAGGYEQYF. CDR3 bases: TGTGCCAGCAGTTACTTCCTAGCGGGGGGCTACGAGCAGTACTTC.

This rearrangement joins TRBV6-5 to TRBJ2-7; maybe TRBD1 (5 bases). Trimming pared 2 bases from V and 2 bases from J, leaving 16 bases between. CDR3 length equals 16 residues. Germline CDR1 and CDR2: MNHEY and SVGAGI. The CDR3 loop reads CASSYVGADRPYEQYF. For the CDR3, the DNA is TGTGCCAGCAGTTACGTAGGGGCGGATCGGCCCTACGAGCAGTACTTC.